This TCR beta chain was captured by sequencing in a study of T cell clusters in autoimmune cytopenias. Roughly 38,000 genome equivalents of blood DNA were amplified for TRB. Multiplex touch-down PCR amplified TRB using TRB-A and TRB-B pools in one tube. From the multiplex PCR reads, TCRdb lists one entry per CDR3 protein and no DNA. This listing includes some 3,500 distinct CDR3 sequences. General study findings and limits: Primary autoimmune cytopenia patients seemingly lacked the physiological T cell clusters found in healthy donors. The cluster-lack signature was not seen for secondary cytopenia versus chronic lymphocytic leukemia.

This clonotype shows up as medium-sized (0.01 to 0.1%) by frequency. Its antigen is undetermined. This CDR3 is built from 16 residues. Germline V CDR1 and CDR2: MNHEY, SVGEGT. The sequencing input was peripheral blood. The sequence was obtained from a human donor with an autoimmune cytopenia or autoimmune hepatitis (not recorded which). The V gene is TRBV6-2 or TRBV6-3, the J gene TRBJ2-5; TCRdb calls TRBD1, which cannot be checked without DNA. The CDR3 loop is CASSYSIEGGKETQYF.